This T cell receptor beta chain was captured in a study of breast tumors, draining lymph nodes, adjacent tissues. Broader study findings: The data were judged consistent with most tumor T cells coming from lymph node and expanding in tumor.

This CDR3 spans 14 amino acids. Trimming cost V 3 bases and J 14 bases, with 23 bases left between them. From germline, CDR1 is SQVTM and CDR2 ANQGSEA. A remark on this clonotype: The antigen is undetermined.

Samples came from axillary lymph nodes draining the breast cancer. TCRdb redid the calling of the multiplex PCR reads with MiXCR, one entry per CDR3 protein. The sample shows fewer than 250,000 distinct CDR3 sequences, approximately 31% of them seen only once. This chain joins TRBV29-1 and TRBJ1-5, with D possibly being TRBD1 (5 bases). Sequenced sample: axillary lymph node tissue. This sequence was found in a female donor with breast cancer. Some clones in this sample may be carry-over from other donors' samples. The CDR3: CSVDVLDRGSYEHF. CDR3 bases: TGCAGCGTTGACGTCTTAGACAGAGGGTCTTACGAGCATTTT.